This paragraph reports one T cell receptor beta chain. This entry comes from a study of T cell changes during pregnancy in multiple sclerosis. Generated by immunoSEQ multiplex PCR, the TCRdb table keeps only in-frame clones and is missing some. The sample consists of some 93,000 clones, about nine tenths of them appearing once. The germline V gene has CDR1 MNHNS and CDR2 SASEGT. This CDR3 has 15 residues. With 4 bases removed from V and 2 bases from J, the gap between germline ends came to 15 bases. The receptor comes from a female donor in good health, enrolled as a control in a pregnancy study. The input for sequencing was peripheral blood, taken after pregnancy. The chain is built from TRBV6-1 and TRBJ2-7, with D unclear. The CDR3 region is CASSVAESAAYEQYF. The CDR3 bases are TGTGCCAGCAGTGTCGCGGAGTCAGCAGCCTACGAGCAGTACTTC.